Here is one TCR beta chain with its context. Its antigen remains unknown. The CDR3 is made up of 14 amino acids. Between the trimmed V and J ends, which lost 5 bases and 0 bases, there was a span of 10 bases. CDR1 and CDR2 (germline): GTSNPN, SVGIG (reference sequence). This sample is drawn from a study of T cells after yellow fever vaccination. Study-level information: Each low-cell-number fraction was prepared by means of SMART-Seq v4 Ultra Low Input.

UMIs were added to TCR cDNA along with a universal primer site when it was made by 5'RACE template switching. A single record per CDR3 protein comes from TCRdb applying MiXCR to the 5' RACE reads. The sample holds under 150,000 distinct CDR3 sequences, 7.7% seen once. The study, taken as a whole, reports: Compared with primary, the secondary response was weaker and peaked at day 5, not 15. The appearance of a small share of clonotypes in both CD4 and CD8 compartments was observed.

The sequencing here drew on CD4+ T cells sorted from PBMCs, taken 5 days after the yellow fever booster vaccination. This chain uses TRBV30 with TRBJ2-2; a weak D match, TRBD2 (5 bases). The clonotype comes from a man aged 25 to 40 who received the YFV17D yellow fever vaccine. The CDR3 DNA reads as TGTGCCTGGTCTGTCGGGGCGAACACCGGGGAGCTGTTTTTT. Amino acids: CAWSVGANTGELFF.